This is a list of T cell receptor beta chains from one sample in a study of human T cells and chemical hapten exposure. TCRdb re-derived calls from the RACE reads in MiXCR, one entry per CDR3 protein. The sample lists about 140,000 distinct CDR3 sequences, 12% occurring once. Sample: whole blood, taken in connection with sensitization to the hapten diphenylcyclopropenone (DPC). The origin of the receptors is a woman aged 45 to 65 with alopecia areata. Some clones in this sample may be carry-over from other donors' samples. The CDR3 runs from the conserved cysteine through the conserved F or W. The D gene is left open where the match is weak. Size is stated for part of the rows, as once, few or many counts, or as a class when the clone is expanded.

J gene | clone size | V gene | D gene | CDR3 protein | CDR3 DNA
TRBJ2-7 | NA | TRBV20-1 | TRBD1 | CSARWDRPNSYEQYF | TGCAGTGCTAGATGGGACAGGCCCAATTCCTACGAGCAGTACTTC
TRBJ2-5 | NA | TRBV2 | NA | CASSGPSQETQYF | TGTGCCAGCAGTGGCCCGTCTCAAGAGACCCAGTACTTC
TRBJ2-7 | NA | TRBV6-2/TRBV6-3 | TRBD1 | CASRYSGTGGYEQYF | TGTGCCAGCAGGTACTCCGGGACAGGGGGTTACGAGCAGTACTTC
TRBJ1-1 | few | TRBV6-6 | TRBD1 | CASSYQAGGTEAFF | TGTGCCAGCAGTTACCAGGCAGGGGGCACTGAAGCTTTCTTT
TRBJ1-2 | NA | TRBV6-1 | TRBD1 | CASIGWTGKDGYTF | TGTGCCAGCATCGGCTGGACAGGGAAAGACGGCTACACCTTC
TRBJ2-1 | NA | TRBV7-3 | TRBD2 | CASSPSRGTIVGNEQFF | TGTGCCAGCAGCCCCTCGCGGGGGACGATCGTGGGCAATGAGCAGTTCTTC
TRBJ1-6 | NA | TRBV12-3/TRBV12-4 | NA | CASSLQGMLSPLHF | TGTGCCAGCAGTTTACAGGGAATGCTGTCACCCCTCCACTTT
TRBJ2-5 | few | TRBV29-1 | NA | CTHGDPQETQYF | TGCACCCATGGAGACCCCCAAGAGACCCAGTACTTC
TRBJ2-7 | many | TRBV2 | TRBD2 | CASTEREGYRYEQYF | TGTGCCAGCACAGAGCGGGAGGGCTACCGATACGAGCAGTACTTC
TRBJ1-6 | few | TRBV14 | TRBD1 | CASSRTGGSPLHF | TGTGCCAGCAGCCGAACAGGGGGGTCACCCCTCCACTTT
TRBJ2-4 | few | TRBV30 | NA | CAWARGAKNIQYF | TGTGCCTGGGCTCGGGGGGCCAAAAACATTCAGTACTTC
TRBJ2-7 | few | TRBV19 | TRBD2 | CASSLRLAGGEQYF | TGTGCCAGTAGTCTGCGACTAGCGGGAGGTGAGCAGTACTTC
TRBJ2-1 | NA | TRBV5-4 | TRBD1 | CASSWDMGQGYNEQFF | TGTGCCAGCAGCTGGGATATGGGACAGGGTTACAATGAGCAGTTCTTC
TRBJ1-4 | once | TRBV19 | NA | CASIIGQTTNEKLFF | TGTGCCAGTATTATCGGCCAGACAACTAATGAAAAACTGTTTTTT
TRBJ2-7 | NA | TRBV5-5 | NA | CASSYVRPPNEQYF | TGTGCCAGCAGCTACGTAAGGCCGCCTAACGAGCAGTACTTC
TRBJ1-1 | few | TRBV6-1 | NA | CASSADTPNTEAFF | TGTGCCAGCAGCGCCGACACGCCGAACACTGAAGCTTTCTTT
TRBJ1-4 | many | TRBV5-5 | NA | CASSLVGSNEKLFF | TGTGCCAGCAGCTTGGTAGGGAGCAATGAAAAACTGTTTTTT
TRBJ2-1 | few | TRBV9 | TRBD2 | CASSAPGLASYNEQFF | TGTGCCAGCAGCGCCCCGGGACTAGCTTCCTACAATGAGCAGTTCTTC
TRBJ2-3 | NA | TRBV7-2 | TRBD2 | CASSDSGVDTQYF | TGTGCCAGCAGCGATAGCGGGGTAGATACGCAGTATTTT
TRBJ2-7 | NA | TRBV20-1 | TRBD2 | CSARASGRPTYEQYF | TGCAGTGCGAGGGCCAGCGGGAGACCAACCTACGAGCAGTACTTC
TRBJ1-2 | NA | TRBV19 | NA | CATKRNYGYTF | TGTGCCACCAAGCGTAACTATGGCTACACCTTC
TRBJ2-1 | few | TRBV2 | TRBD2 | CASSSRLAGNNEQFF | TGTGCCAGCAGTTCTAGGCTAGCGGGAAACAATGAGCAGTTCTTC
TRBJ2-2 | few | TRBV5-5 | NA | CASSISVANTGELFF | TGTGCCAGCAGCATTAGCGTCGCGAACACCGGGGAGCTGTTTTTT
TRBJ2-2 | NA | TRBV29-1 | TRBD2 | CSVELTVGLAGSGELFF | TGCAGCGTTGAACTCACCGTGGGACTAGCAGGGTCGGGGGAGCTGTTTTTT
TRBJ1-1 | few | TRBV5-6 | TRBD1 | CASSRYGDRDGTEAFF | TGTGCCAGCAGCCGTTATGGGGACAGGGATGGAACTGAAGCTTTCTTT
TRBJ2-1 | NA | TRBV6-1 | TRBD2 | CASSATSGRYNEQFF | TGTGCCAGCAGTGCTACTAGCGGGAGGTACAATGAGCAGTTCTTC
TRBJ1-2 | NA | TRBV7-2 | TRBD1 | CASSLGVGGAGYGYTF | TGTGCCAGCAGTCTGGGCGTAGGGGGCGCGGGGTATGGCTACACCTTC
TRBJ1-6 | many | TRBV12-3/TRBV12-4 | NA | CASSFKGLNSPLHF | TGTGCCAGCAGTTTCAAGGGGCTTAATTCACCCCTCCACTTT
TRBJ1-4 | NA | TRBV29-1 | NA | CSVTQAGSNEKLFF | TGCAGCGTTACCCAGGCAGGGTCTAATGAAAAACTGTTTTTT
TRBJ2-3 | many | TRBV7-7 | NA | CASSPGTSQFTDTQYF | TGTGCTAGCAGCCCCGGGACTTCTCAATTCACAGATACGCAGTATTTT
TRBJ2-3 | NA | TRBV12-3/TRBV12-4 | NA | CASNQGWADTQYF | TGTGCCAGCAATCAGGGATGGGCAGATACGCAGTATTTT
TRBJ2-6 | many | TRBV28 | NA | CASSLGGSGANVLTF | TGTGCCAGCAGTTTGGGGGGCTCTGGGGCCAACGTCCTGACTTTC
TRBJ1-5 | many | TRBV20-1 | NA | CSASGTTGQPQHF | TGCAGTGCTAGCGGGACGACGGGTCAGCCCCAGCATTTT
TRBJ2-7 | many | TRBV5-1 | NA | CASSPRQLRDYEQYF | TGCGCCAGCAGCCCGAGACAACTAAGAGACTACGAGCAGTACTTC
TRBJ1-2 | NA | TRBV3-1 | TRBD1 | CASSPDMGTGESYGYTF | TGTGCCAGCAGCCCCGATATGGGGACAGGGGAGTCGTATGGCTACACCTTC
TRBJ2-7 | few | TRBV13 | TRBD1 | CASSWSGTGGLAYEQYF | TGTGCCAGCAGCTGGTCCGGGACAGGGGGCCTAGCCTACGAGCAGTACTTC
TRBJ2-2 | many | TRBV12-3/TRBV12-4 | NA | CASSPSAGELFF | TGTGCCAGCAGTCCGTCTGCCGGGGAGCTGTTTTTT
TRBJ2-7 | many | TRBV18 | TRBD1 | CASSPQGAYEQYF | TGTGCCAGCTCACCGCAGGGGGCCTACGAGCAGTACTTC
TRBJ2-5 | few | TRBV27 | NA | CASSFRGAQGKETQYF | TGTGCCAGCAGTTTTCGCGGGGCGCAGGGGAAAGAGACCCAGTACTTC
TRBJ2-5 | NA | TRBV20-1 | NA | CSASPGIETQYF | TGCAGTGCTAGTCCAGGGATAGAGACCCAGTACTTC
TRBJ2-1 | few | TRBV11-3 | TRBD2 | CASSRGLAASSYNEQFF | TGTGCCAGCTCAAGAGGGCTAGCGGCCAGCTCCTACAATGAGCAGTTCTTC
TRBJ2-7 | many | TRBV20-1 | TRBD2 | CSARDTAGGISYEQYF | TGCAGTGCTAGAGATACAGCGGGAGGGATCTCCTACGAGCAGTACTTC
TRBJ2-5 | few | TRBV2 | TRBD2 | CASSNRGGLQETQYF | TGTGCCAGCAGTAATCGGGGAGGGCTCCAAGAGACCCAGTACTTC
TRBJ2-3 | few | TRBV5-4 | NA | CASSLGSPTDTQYF | TGTGCCAGCAGCTTGGGGTCCCCCACAGATACGCAGTATTTT
TRBJ2-3 | few | TRBV29-1 | TRBD1 | CSVEGTGGTDTQYF | TGCAGCGTTGAAGGGACAGGGGGAACAGATACGCAGTATTTT
TRBJ2-3 | NA | TRBV27 | NA | CASSLSTGAKDTQYF | TGTGCCAGCAGTTTATCGACTGGGGCCAAAGATACGCAGTATTTT
TRBJ1-6 | few | TRBV20-1 | NA | CSAREEGKWINSPLHF | TGCAGTGCTAGAGAAGAGGGGAAGTGGATTAATTCACCCCTCCACTTT
TRBJ2-7 | few | TRBV2 | NA | CASRLGADGDEQYF | TGTGCCAGCCGCCTTGGAGCCGACGGGGACGAGCAGTACTTC
TRBJ1-5 | few | TRBV2 | NA | CASSQRGTLRDSNQPQHF | TGTGCCAGCAGTCAACGAGGGACTCTACGGGATAGCAATCAGCCCCAGCATTTT
TRBJ2-1 | NA | TRBV6-6 | TRBD2 | CASSYSWREYYNEQFF | TGTGCCAGCAGTTACTCGTGGCGGGAGTACTACAATGAGCAGTTCTTC
TRBJ1-1 | NA | TRBV6-5 | TRBD1 | CASSYDRGLTEAFF | TGTGCCAGCAGTTACGACAGGGGGCTGACTGAAGCTTTCTTT
TRBJ1-1 | NA | TRBV29-1 | NA | CSVGVMNTEAFF | TGCAGCGTTGGGGTCATGAACACTGAAGCTTTCTTT
TRBJ2-7 | many | TRBV20-1 | NA | CSAEDPSHEQYF | TGCAGTGCTGAGGACCCGAGCCACGAGCAGTACTTC
TRBJ1-2 | few | TRBV7-9 | NA | CASSPLAKVGVSNYGYTF | TGTGCCAGCAGCCCTCTGGCCAAAGTAGGGGTCTCTAACTATGGCTACACCTTC
TRBJ2-3 | NA | TRBV7-2 | NA | CASKLTPSTDTQYF | TGTGCCAGCAAACTAACCCCAAGCACAGATACGCAGTATTTT
TRBJ2-1 | few | TRBV7-2 | TRBD2 | CASSLVPAGVFSYNEQFF | TGTGCCAGCAGCTTAGTTCCAGCGGGAGTTTTCTCCTACAATGAGCAGTTCTTC
TRBJ2-2 | many | TRBV21-1 | NA | CASSTPGTGELFF | TGTGCCAGCAGCACGCCGGGTACCGGGGAGCTGTTTTTT
TRBJ2-3 | many | TRBV6-6 | TRBD2 | CASSYGGLAGSTDTQYF | TGTGCCAGCAGTTACGGGGGACTAGCGGGGAGCACAGATACGCAGTATTTT
TRBJ2-3 | many | TRBV20-1 | TRBD2 | CSAKREVTDTQYF | TGCAGTGCTAAGCGGGAGGTCACAGATACGCAGTATTTT